This passage covers 8 T cell receptor beta chains from one sample sequenced in a study of blood T cells in healthy people across ages. A J-beta primer mix and a sample-barcoded 5' primer were used in a second PCR of roughly 6 to 11 cycles. One entry per CDR3 protein, called by TCRdb with MiXCR from the 5' RACE reads. The repertoire holds about 650,000 distinct CDR3 sequences, with roughly 30% as singletons. Sequenced input: blood. All receptors derive from a woman aged 80 or over in good health.

There are many counts of this clonotype. The rearrangement uses TRBV19 and TRBJ2-1; 12 nucleotides match TRBD2. V dropped 3 bases and J dropped 7; count of bases not matched to a gene: 7. The germline CDR1 and CDR2 sequences are LNHDA and SQIVND (reference sequence). This CDR3 spans 16 amino acids. The CDR3 DNA reads TGTGCCAGTAGTATTCAGCTAGCGGGGGGGCTGAATGAGCAGTTCTTC. This translates into CASSIQLAGGLNEQFF.

Concerning this clonotype itself: A much larger clone is a single base away; this may be a read error. This chain links TRBV24-1 with TRBJ2-1; maybe TRBD2 (5 bases). The length of the CDR3 is 13 residues. V gave up 4 bases and J gave up 10 bases, with 13 bases separating them. Germline V gene lookup returns CDR1 KGHDR and CDR2 SFDVKD. The CDR3 region is CATSDQGWREQFF. The DNA for the CDR3 is TGTGCCACCAGTGACCAAGGGTGGAGGGAGCAGTTCTTC.

The J gene is TRBJ2-7, the V gene TRBV2; D not resolved. The germline CDR1 and CDR2 sequences are SNHLY and FYNNEI. V gave up 7 bases and J gave up 5 bases, with 24 bases separating them. CDR3 length: 16 amino acids. CDR3 amino acids: CASTLEQPKLSDEQYF. The CDR3 DNA is TGTGCCAGCACTCTTGAGCAGCCAAAATTATCGGACGAGCAGTACTTC.

The J gene is TRBJ1-2, the V gene TRBV29-1, with D perhaps matching TRBD1 (5 bases). Germline CDR1 SQVTM, CDR2 ANQGSEA. This CDR3 has 13 residues. V was clipped by 4 bases and J by 2 bases, with 11 bases between them. CDR3 region: CSVARGGNYGYTF. The CDR3 nucleotides read TGCAGCGTTGCCCGGGGGGGAAACTATGGCTACACCTTC.

A single count supports this clonotype. The V and J genes are TRBV7-8 and TRBJ2-7, with 12 bases that match TRBD2. V lost 1 base, J lost 7 bases, and 14 bases stayed unmatched. Germline V CDR1 and CDR2: SGHVS, FQNEAQ. The CDR3 loop spans 18 amino acids. The CDR3 sequence: CASSLGLAGGYTWGEQYF. CDR3 nucleotide sequence: TGTGCCAGCAGCTTAGGTCTAGCGGGAGGGTACACCTGGGGGGAGCAGTACTTC. The full variable domain, completed using reference TRBV7-8 and TRBJ2-7, is GAGVSQSPRYKVAKRGQDVALRCDPISGHVSLFWYQQALGQGPEFLTYFQNEAQLDKSGLPSDRFFAERPEGSVSTLKIQRTQQEDSAVYLCASSLGLAGGYTWGEQYFGPGTRLTVT.

At least ten counts were recorded for this clonotype. The chain recombines TRBV5-6 with TRBJ1-2, with D possibly being TRBD1 (5 bases). The germline V gene has CDR1 SGHDT and CDR2 YYEEEE. This CDR3 is built from 15 residues. V lost 4 bases and J lost 1, with 14 bases in between. CDR3 sequence (DNA): TGTGCCAGCAGCGGACTCGGGACGGTTAACTATGGCTACACCTTC. Its translation is CASSGLGTVNYGYTF.

The rearrangement uses TRBV20-1 and TRBJ1-4; D is unresolved. The CDR3 runs to 14 residues. V lost 0 bases and J 4 bases, leaving 9 bases between the germline ends. Germline loops: CDR1 DFQATT, CDR2 SNEGSKA (reference sequence). The CDR3 bases are TGCAGTGCTAGAGATGAACGGCTTAATGAAAAACTGTTTTTT. Translated, it gives CSARDERLNEKLFF.

In its sample, this clonotype was seen many times. The rearrangement uses TRBV7-2 and TRBJ1-5; D may be TRBD1 (6 bases). V lost 5 bases, J lost 6 bases, and 14 bases lay in between. From germline, CDR1 is SGHTA and CDR2 FQGNSA. The CDR3 runs 14 residues. CDR3 sequence: CASSLGTISQPQHF. In DNA, the CDR3 is TGTGCCAGCAGCCTAGGGACAATTTCTCAGCCCCAGCATTTT. Looking up the rest from reference TRBV7-2 and TRBJ1-5 gives the full variable domain: GAGVSQSPSNKVTEKGKDVELRCDPISGHTALYWYRQSLGQGLEFLIYFQGNSAPDKSGLPSDRFSAERTGGSVSTLTIQRTQQEDSAVYLCASSLGTISQPQHFGDGTRLSIL.